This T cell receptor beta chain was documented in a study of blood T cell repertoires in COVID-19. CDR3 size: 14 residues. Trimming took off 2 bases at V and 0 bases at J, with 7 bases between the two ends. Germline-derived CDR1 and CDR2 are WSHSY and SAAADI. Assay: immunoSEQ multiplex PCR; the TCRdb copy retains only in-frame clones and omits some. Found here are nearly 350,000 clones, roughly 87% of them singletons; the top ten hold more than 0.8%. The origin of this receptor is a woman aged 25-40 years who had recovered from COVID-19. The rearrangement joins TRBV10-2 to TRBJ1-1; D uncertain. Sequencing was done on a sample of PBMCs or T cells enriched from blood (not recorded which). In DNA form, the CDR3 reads TGCGCCAGCAGTGAGAGGCGGTTGAACACTGAAGCTTTCTTT. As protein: CASSERRLNTEAFF.